This T cell receptor beta chain comes out of a study of blood T cell repertoires in COVID-19. Overall study context: T cells, B-cell-depleted T cells, or PBMCs supplied cDNA or gDNA.

Clones were read by immunoSEQ multiplex PCR, and TCRdb kept only the in-frame ones, dropping some. Of about 180,000 clones listed, just over 85% are singletons. The CDR3 has 15 residues. V lost 3 bases, J lost 6 bases, and 7 bases stayed unmatched. Germline V gene sequence: CDR1 WSHSY, CDR2 SAAADI. The clonotype was recovered from a man aged 50 to 59 with active or convalescent COVID-19. Sequenced input: peripheral blood. The rearrangement joins TRBV10-2 to TRBJ2-1; 8 positions match TRBD2. This chain's CDR3 is CASSDLAGTSNEQFF. CDR3 coding DNA: TGCGCCAGCAGTGACTTAGCGGGGACGAGCAATGAGCAGTTCTTC.